These T cell receptor beta chains were read from a single sample in a study of blood T cell repertoires in COVID-19. Clones were sequenced by immunoSEQ multiplex PCR, and TCRdb holds only the in-frame ones, with some missing. This sample yields 90,000 to 140,000 clones, of which 85% are seen a single time; around 4.3% belongs to the top ten. Sequencing used peripheral blood. Every receptor here comes from a man aged 50-60 years with acute or convalescent COVID-19. The CDR3 runs from the conserved cysteine through the conserved F or W. A D gene is named only where the DNA matches it firmly. Clone size is not always given. Where it is, it says once, few, many or a class for expanded clones.

V,J,size,D,DNA,CDR3
TRBV3-1/TRBV3-2,TRBJ1-5,NA,NA,TGTGCCAGCAGCCAACAGGGAGGTAATCAGCCCCAGCATTTT,CASSQQGGNQPQHF
TRBV6-1,TRBJ2-7,NA,TRBD2,TGTGCCAGCAGTGAAGAGGGACTAGCTTACGAGCAGTACTTC,CASSEEGLAYEQYF
TRBV15,TRBJ1-2,NA,NA,TGTGCCACCAGCAGTAGACAGCCTAGGATCTATGGCTACACCTTC,CATSSRQPRIYGYTF
TRBV5-4,TRBJ2-7,NA,TRBD1,TGTGCCAGCAGCTTTCAGACAGGGCCCCTGAGTGAGCAGTACTTC,CASSFQTGPLSEQYF
TRBV15,TRBJ1-1,few,NA,TGTGCCACCAGCAGAGATTATGGACAGACCAACACTGAAGCTTTCTTT,CATSRDYGQTNTEAFF
TRBV13,TRBJ2-1,NA,TRBD2,TGTGCCAGCAGCTTAGAAGGGACTAGCTACAATGAGCAGTTCTTC,CASSLEGTSYNEQFF
TRBV4-1,TRBJ1-3,NA,NA,TGCGCCAGCAGCTCTCGACTAGACTCTGGAAACACCATATATTTT,CASSSRLDSGNTIYF
TRBV9,TRBJ2-1,NA,TRBD2,TGTGCCAGCAGCCCCCTTGGGACTAGGGGCTATGAGCAGTTCTTC,CASSPLGTRGYEQFF
TRBV21-1,TRBJ2-6,NA,NA,TGTGCCAGCAGCAGACCTTACCGGGACAGGACGGTTCGACCTGGGGCCAACGTCCTGACTTTC,CASSRPYRDRTVRPGANVLTF
TRBV2,TRBJ2-4,NA,TRBD1,TGTGCCAGCATCCACGGGACAGGGGGAAACATTCAGTACTTC,CASIHGTGGNIQYF
TRBV14,TRBJ2-6,NA,TRBD2,TGTGCCAGCAGTCGTTCCGGGGGGACCAACGTCCTGACTTTC,CASSRSGGTNVLTF
TRBV6-2/TRBV6-3,TRBJ2-7,NA,NA,TGTGCCAGCAGCGGGCGTTGGCATTCCTACGAGCAGTACTTC,CASSGRWHSYEQYF
TRBV7-9,TRBJ1-5,NA,NA,TGTGCCAGCAGCTTATTAGATAGCAATCAGCCCCAGCATTTT,CASSLLDSNQPQHF
TRBV19,TRBJ1-2,NA,NA,TGTGCCAGTAGCAATCCGGGACTGCCGAATAGCTACACCTTC,CASSNPGLPNSYTF
TRBV5-4,TRBJ2-1,NA,NA,TGTGCCAGCAGCCTAATAGTGAGGGGAGGAAATGAGCAGTTCTTC,CASSLIVRGGNEQFF
TRBV19,TRBJ1-5,NA,TRBD1,TGTGCCAGTAGTACCTTTACCGGACAGGGGATGAATCAGCCCCAGCATTTT,CASSTFTGQGMNQPQHF
TRBV5-1,TRBJ1-6,NA,NA,TGCGCCAGCAGCTTGGAGGGGGTCAGGTATAATTCACCCCTCCACTTT,CASSLEGVRYNSPLHF
TRBV7-9,TRBJ2-1,few,NA,TGTGCCAGCAGCTTAGTTGCGGCAAGCTCCTACAATGAGCAGTTCTTC,CASSLVAASSYNEQFF
TRBV6-5,TRBJ1-5,NA,NA,TGTGCCAGCAGGCGGGGCTCGGGGACCAGTCAGCCCCAGCATTTT,CASRRGSGTSQPQHF
TRBV9,TRBJ1-2,once,TRBD1,TGTGCCAGCAGCCCCCAGGACAGGGGAGGTTATGGCTACACCTTC,CASSPQDRGGYGYTF
TRBV5-4,TRBJ2-5,NA,TRBD1,TGTGCCTTCACACAGGGAACAGGGGTCCAAGAGACCCAGTACTTC,CAFTQGTGVQETQYF
TRBV7-9,TRBJ2-7,NA,NA,TGTGCCAGCAGCTTAGGTGGGCCCGGGGGCGAGCAGTACTTC,CASSLGGPGGEQYF
TRBV5-1,TRBJ1-4,NA,TRBD1,TGCGCCAGCAGCGTAACAGGGGCCCAGAATGAAAAACTGTTTTTT,CASSVTGAQNEKLFF
TRBV3-1/TRBV3-2,TRBJ2-7,NA,TRBD1,TGTGCCAGCAGCCAAGATCCGGGACAGGGCTACGAGCAGTACTTC,CASSQDPGQGYEQYF
TRBV5-1,TRBJ2-5,NA,TRBD1,TGCGCCAGCAGCGCCGGACAGGGAGAGGGTCAAAAGACCCAGTACTTC,CASSAGQGEGQKTQYF
TRBV11-3,TRBJ2-7,NA,TRBD2,TGTGCCAGCAGTCCCAGCGGGACCGCCGTTTACGAGCAGTACTTC,CASSPSGTAVYEQYF
TRBV11-2,TRBJ2-7,NA,NA,TGTGCCAGCAGCTTAGAGCCCAGGGTCTTCGAGCAGTACTTC,CASSLEPRVFEQYF
TRBV6-5,TRBJ2-7,NA,TRBD2,TGTGCCAGCAGTTACGGGCTAGCGGGGGGCTACGAGCAGTACTTC,CASSYGLAGGYEQYF